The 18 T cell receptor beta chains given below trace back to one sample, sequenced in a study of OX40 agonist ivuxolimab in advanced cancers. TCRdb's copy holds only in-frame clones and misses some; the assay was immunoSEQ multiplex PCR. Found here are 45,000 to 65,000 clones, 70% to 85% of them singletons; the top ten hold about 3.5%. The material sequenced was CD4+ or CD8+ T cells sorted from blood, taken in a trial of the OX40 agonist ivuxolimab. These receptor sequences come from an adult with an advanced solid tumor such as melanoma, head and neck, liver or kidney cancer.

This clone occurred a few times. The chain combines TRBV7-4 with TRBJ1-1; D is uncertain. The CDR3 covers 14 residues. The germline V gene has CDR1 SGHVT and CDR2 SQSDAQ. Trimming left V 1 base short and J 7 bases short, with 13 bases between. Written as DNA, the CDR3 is TGTGCCAGCAGCTTAGTTGGGGTTTGGGTTGAAGCTTTCTTT. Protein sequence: CASSLVGVWVEAFF.

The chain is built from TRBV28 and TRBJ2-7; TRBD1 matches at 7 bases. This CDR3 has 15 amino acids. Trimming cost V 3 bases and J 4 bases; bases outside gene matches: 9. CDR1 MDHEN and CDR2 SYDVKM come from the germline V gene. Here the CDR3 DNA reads TGTGCCAGCAGTTTGAGCCAAGCCAGGGGGTACGAGCAGTACTTC. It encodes CASSLSQARGYEQYF. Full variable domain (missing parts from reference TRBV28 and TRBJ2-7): DVKVTQSSRYLVKRTGEKVFLECVQDMDHENMFWYRQDPGLGLRLIYFSYDVKMKEKGDIPEGYSVSREKKERFSLILESASTNQTSMYLCASSLSQARGYEQYFGPGTRLTVT.

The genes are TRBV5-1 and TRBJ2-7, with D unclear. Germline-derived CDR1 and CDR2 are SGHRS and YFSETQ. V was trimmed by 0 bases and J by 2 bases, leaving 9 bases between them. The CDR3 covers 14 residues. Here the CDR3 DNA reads TGCGCCAGCAGCTTGGGTCAGACCACCTACGAGCAGTACTTC. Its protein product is CASSLGQTTYEQYF.

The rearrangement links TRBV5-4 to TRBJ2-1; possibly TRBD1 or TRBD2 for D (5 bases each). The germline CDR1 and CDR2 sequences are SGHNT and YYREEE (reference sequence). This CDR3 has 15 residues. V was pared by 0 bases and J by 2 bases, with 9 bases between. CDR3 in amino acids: CASSLGQGPYNEQFF. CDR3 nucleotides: TGTGCCAGCAGCTTGGGGCAGGGACCCTACAATGAGCAGTTCTTC.

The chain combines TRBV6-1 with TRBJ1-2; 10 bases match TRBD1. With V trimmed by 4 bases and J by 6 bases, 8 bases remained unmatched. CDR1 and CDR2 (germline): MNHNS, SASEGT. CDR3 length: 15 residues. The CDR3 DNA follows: TGTGCCAGCAGTGGGGGGGACAGGGGTCTCGATGGCTACACCTTC. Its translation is CASSGGDRGLDGYTF.

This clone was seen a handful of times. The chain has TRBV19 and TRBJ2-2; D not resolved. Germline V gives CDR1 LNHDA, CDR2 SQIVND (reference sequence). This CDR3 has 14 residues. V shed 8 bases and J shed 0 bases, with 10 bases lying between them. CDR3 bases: TGTGCCAGTCTTTATCAAGCGAACACCGGGGAGCTGTTTTTT. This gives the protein CASLYQANTGELFF.

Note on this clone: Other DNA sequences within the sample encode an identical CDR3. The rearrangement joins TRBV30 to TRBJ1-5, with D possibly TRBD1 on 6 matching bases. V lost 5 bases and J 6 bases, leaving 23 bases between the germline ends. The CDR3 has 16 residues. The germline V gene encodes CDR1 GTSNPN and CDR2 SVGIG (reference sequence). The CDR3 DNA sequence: TGTGCCTGGCGGCCGGGGGGAGGGGGAGGCGGTCAGCCCCAGCATTTT. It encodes CAWRPGGGGGGQPQHF.

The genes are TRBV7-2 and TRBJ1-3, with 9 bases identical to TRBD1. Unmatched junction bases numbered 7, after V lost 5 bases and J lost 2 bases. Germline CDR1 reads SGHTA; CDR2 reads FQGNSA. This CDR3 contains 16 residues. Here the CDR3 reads CASSARRQGAGNTIYF. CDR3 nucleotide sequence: TGTGCCAGCAGCGCTAGAAGACAGGGGGCTGGAAACACCATATATTTT.

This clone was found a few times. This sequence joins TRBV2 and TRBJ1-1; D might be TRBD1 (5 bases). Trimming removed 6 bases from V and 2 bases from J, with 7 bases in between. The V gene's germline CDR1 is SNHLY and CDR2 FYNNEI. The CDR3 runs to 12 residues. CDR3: CASRRDNTEAFF. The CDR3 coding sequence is TGTGCCAGCAGGCGGGACAACACTGAAGCTTTCTTT.

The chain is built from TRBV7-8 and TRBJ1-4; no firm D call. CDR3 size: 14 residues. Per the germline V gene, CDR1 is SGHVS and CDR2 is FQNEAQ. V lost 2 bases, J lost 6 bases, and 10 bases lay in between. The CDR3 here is CASSLSAGYEKLFF. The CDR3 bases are TGTGCCAGCAGCTTATCGGCGGGTTATGAAAAACTGTTTTTT.

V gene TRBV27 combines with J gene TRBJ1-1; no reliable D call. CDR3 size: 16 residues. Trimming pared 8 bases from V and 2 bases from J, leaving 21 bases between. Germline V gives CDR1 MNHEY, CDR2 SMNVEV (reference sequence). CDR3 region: CASRLYGVGGNTEAFF. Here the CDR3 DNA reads TGTGCCAGCCGATTATACGGGGTCGGAGGAAACACTGAAGCTTTCTTT.

As DNA, the CDR3 is TGCAGCGTTGAAGATCCCGGAAATGAAGCTTTCTTT. Protein product: CSVEDPGNEAFF. The gene calls are TRBV29-1 and TRBJ1-1; D call uncertain. The germline V gene encodes CDR1 SQVTM and CDR2 ANQGSEA. The CDR3 sequence is 12 residues long. V gave up 0 bases and J gave up 7 bases, with 9 bases separating them.

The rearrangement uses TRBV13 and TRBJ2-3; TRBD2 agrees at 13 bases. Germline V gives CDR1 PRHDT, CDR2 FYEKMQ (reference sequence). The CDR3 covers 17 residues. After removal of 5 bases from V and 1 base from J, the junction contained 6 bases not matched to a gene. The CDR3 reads CASSPLAGGPGTDTQYF. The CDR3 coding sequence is TGTGCCAGCAGCCCACTAGCGGGAGGGCCGGGCACAGATACGCAGTATTTT.

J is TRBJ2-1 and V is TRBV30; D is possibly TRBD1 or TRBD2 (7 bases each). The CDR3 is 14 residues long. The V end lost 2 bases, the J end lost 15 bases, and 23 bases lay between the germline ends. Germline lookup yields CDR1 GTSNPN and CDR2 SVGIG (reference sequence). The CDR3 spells CAWSRGLAARMGFF. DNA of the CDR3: TGTGCCTGGAGTAGGGGGCTAGCGGCGCGGATGGGGTTCTTC.

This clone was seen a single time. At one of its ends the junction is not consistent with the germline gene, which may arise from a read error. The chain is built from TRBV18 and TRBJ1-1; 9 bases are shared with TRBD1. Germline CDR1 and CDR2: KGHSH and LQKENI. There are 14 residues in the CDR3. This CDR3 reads CASSSPGQGGEAFF. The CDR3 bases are TGTGCCAGCTCATCACCGGGACAGGGTGGTGAAGCTTTCTTT.

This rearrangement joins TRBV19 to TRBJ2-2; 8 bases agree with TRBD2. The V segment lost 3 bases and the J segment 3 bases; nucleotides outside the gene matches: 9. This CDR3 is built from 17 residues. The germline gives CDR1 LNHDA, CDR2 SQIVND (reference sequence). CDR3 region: CASSMWSSGWDTGELFF. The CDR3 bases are TGTGCCAGTAGTATGTGGTCTAGCGGGTGGGACACCGGGGAGCTGTTTTTT.

This CDR3 is CASSLGGSYNEQFF. The CDR3 DNA reads as TGTGCCAGCAGCTTGGGGGGTTCCTACAATGAGCAGTTCTTC. The chain couples TRBV11-3 to TRBJ2-1, with D perhaps TRBD2 (6 bases). Germline CDR1 reads SGHNT; CDR2 reads YENEEA. This CDR3 comprises 14 residues. The V and J ends lost 3 bases and 1 base respectively, with 7 bases between them. Based on the CDR3 plus reference TRBV11-3 and TRBJ2-1, the full variable domain is EAGVVQSPRYKIIEKKQPVAFWCNPISGHNTLYWYLQNLGQGPELLIRYENEEAVDDSQLPKDRFSAERLKGVDSTLKIQPAELGDSAVYLCASSLGGSYNEQFFGPGTRLTVL.

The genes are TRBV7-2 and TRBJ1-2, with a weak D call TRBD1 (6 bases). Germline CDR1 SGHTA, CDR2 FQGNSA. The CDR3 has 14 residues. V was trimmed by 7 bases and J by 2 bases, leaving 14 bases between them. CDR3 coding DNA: TGTGCCAGCACCCCCGACAGGCGAAACTATGGCTACACCTTC. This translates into CASTPDRRNYGYTF.